This passage covers 7 T cell receptor beta chains from one sample sequenced in a study of blood T cell repertoires in COVID-19. Clones were sequenced by immunoSEQ multiplex PCR, and TCRdb holds only the in-frame ones, with some missing. The data hold almost 400,000 clones, with around nine tenths observed a single time. Sequences were obtained from PBMCs or T cells enriched from blood (not recorded which). The receptors stem from a woman aged 25-40 years with acute COVID-19.

V usage is TRBV18 and J usage is TRBJ1-6, with a weak D call TRBD1 (6 bases). Germline lookup yields CDR1 KGHSH and CDR2 LQKENI. V dropped 5 bases and J dropped 8 bases, with 10 bases sitting between them. The CDR3 runs 13 residues. CDR3 sequence (DNA): TGTGCCAGCTCAGAATACAGGGATTCACCCCTCCACTTT. It specifies CASSEYRDSPLHF.

The gene calls are TRBV3-1 (or the pseudogene TRBV3-2) and TRBJ2-1; 8 nucleotides agree with TRBD2. CDR1 and CDR2 from the germline V gene are LGHDT and YNNKEL (reference sequence). J gave up 4 bases and V 4 bases, and 6 bases lay outside the gene matches. The CDR3 totals 15 residues. In nucleotides, the CDR3 is TGTGCCAGCAGCCTGGGCGGGGGGTCTTACAATGAGCAGTTCTTC. Residues: CASSLGGGSYNEQFF.

The chain carries TRBV12-3 or TRBV12-4 and TRBJ1-4; TRBD1 might be the D (5 bases). The length of the CDR3 is 12 residues. V was pared by 3 bases and J by 6 bases, with 5 bases between. CDR3 sequence reads: CASSFRDEKLFF. Here the CDR3 DNA reads TGTGCCAGCAGTTTCAGGGATGAAAAACTGTTTTTT.

V is TRBV11-1 and J is TRBJ1-1; D perhaps matches TRBD1 (5 bases). The V end lost 5 bases, the J end lost 4 bases, and 14 bases lay between the germline ends. CDR1 SGHAT and CDR2 FQDESV come from the germline V gene (reference sequence). The CDR3 consists of 14 residues. This chain's CDR3 is CASSQGWIGTEAFF. The CDR3 coding sequence is TGTGCCAGCAGCCAGGGCTGGATTGGCACTGAAGCTTTCTTT.

The chain joins TRBV7-9 to TRBJ1-2; a possible D gene is TRBD1 (6 bases). The CDR3 has 13 amino acids. The germline V and J ends were trimmed by 4 bases and 6 bases, with 12 bases remaining between them. CDR1 is SEHNR and CDR2 is FQNEAQ in the germline V gene (reference sequence). The CDR3 region has the DNA TGTGCCAGCAGCTCACCGGCAGGGGATGGCTACACCTTC. Translated, it gives CASSSPAGDGYTF.

The genes are TRBV6-5 and TRBJ1-2, with D uncertain. Looked up from germline, CDR1 is MNHEY and CDR2 is SVGAGI. This CDR3 has 16 amino acids. Trimming stripped 0 bases from V and 4 bases from J, with 15 bases between. CDR3 coding DNA: TGTGCCAGCAGTTACTCTGCCAAGACATCTTCCTATGGCTACACCTTC. It encodes CASSYSAKTSSYGYTF.

For this clone: The same CDR3 also results from other DNA sequences found in this sample. The chain has TRBV18 and TRBJ1-5; 12 bases fit TRBD1. This CDR3 region has 15 residues. Germline loops: CDR1 KGHSH, CDR2 LQKENI. V lost 6 bases to trimming and J lost 6 bases; unmatched junction nucleotides: 6. The CDR3 coding sequence is TGTGCCAGCTCGCCGGGACAGGGGGCCCGTCAGCCCCAGCATTTT. Protein: CASSPGQGARQPQHF.